This paragraph reports one T cell receptor beta chain. The antigen is unknown. The source of the sample is a study of cytomegalovirus exposure and HLA in healthy donors. Study-level background: HLA-typed donors were the source of approximately 86 million unique TCRs held in an early data release.

The PCR contained 60 Vbeta and 13 Jbeta primers. Assay used: immunoSEQ multiplex PCR; TCRdb lists only in-frame clones, some missing. This repertoire shows 100,000 to 150,000 clones, 65% to 75% found once; its top ten account for approximately 6%. Study-wide results and caveats: A prior analysis recorded that most TCR beta V segments were productive about 90% or about 30% of the time. Several of the most significant clusters were apparently associated with common viral pathogens in a later analysis. The classifier reportedly diagnosed cytomegalovirus status with high sensitivity and specificity.

This CDR3 spans 15 amino acids. Deletions cut 1 base from V and 8 bases from J, with 14 bases between. Per germline, CDR1 MGHRA and CDR2 YSYEKL. Sequenced: PBMCs. The chain carries TRBV4-1 and TRBJ2-2, with D tentatively TRBD1 (5 bases). This sequence originates from a woman in her forties or fifties in good health and CMV-seropositive. CDR3 protein: CASSQVAGLGGELFF. The CDR3 DNA follows: TGCGCCAGCAGCCAAGTAGCAGGGTTAGGAGGGGAGCTGTTTTTT.